This section outlines one T cell receptor (beta chain) sequence together with its context. What it binds is unknown. A junction boundary mismatches the germline segment, possibly from a read error. This entry comes from a study of blood T cells in healthy people across ages. At the level of the study: Per two T cells, template switching captured roughly one barcoded beta molecule.

Study-wide results and limits: The study found more naive CD4+ cells and higher diversity in long-lived than aged donors.

Sample-barcoded 5' priming and a J-beta primer mix drove a second PCR of roughly 6 to 12 cycles. TCRdb used MiXCR to reprocess the 5' RACE reads, holding one entry per CDR3 protein. Among roughly 2 million distinct CDR3 sequences listed, less than 50% were seen once. This receptor was obtained from a woman aged 35 to 49 in good health. Sequenced sample: blood.

The CDR3 spells CASSSGALGTANEQFF. Written as DNA, the CDR3 is TGTGCTAGCAGCTCCGGGGCCCTCGGGACAGCTAATGAGCAGTTCTTC. The rearrangement joins TRBV7-7 to TRBJ2-1; TRBD1 matches at 7 bases. The CDR3 runs 16 residues. Germline CDR1 reads SSHAT; CDR2 reads FNYEAQ (reference sequence). The full variable domain, completed using reference TRBV7-7 and TRBJ2-1, is GAGVSQSPRYKVTKRGQDVTLRCDPISSHATLYWYQQALGQGPEFLTYFNYEAQPDKSGLPSDRFSAERPEGSISTLTIQRTEQRDSAMYRCASSSGALGTANEQFFGPGTRLTVL.